Below are 29 T cell receptor beta chains sequenced from a single sample in a study of blood T cell repertoires in COVID-19. Clones were sequenced by immunoSEQ multiplex PCR, and TCRdb holds only the in-frame ones, with some missing. The sample records tens of thousands of clones, around 83% being singletons. The sample taken for sequencing was peripheral blood. All receptors derive from a human donor in a cohort sampled during active COVID-19.

The CDR3 reads CASSVWGSNGETQYF. CDR3 nucleotide sequence: TGTGCCAGCAGTGTATGGGGCTCCAACGGGGAGACCCAGTACTTC. The chain joins TRBV2 to TRBJ2-5; the D gene is possibly TRBD1 (5 bases). The germline gives CDR1 SNHLY, CDR2 FYNNEI. The CDR3 is made up of 15 amino acids. The germline V and J ends were trimmed by 4 bases and 5 bases, with 17 bases remaining between them.

The V call is TRBV6-5, the J call TRBJ1-1; the match to TRBD1 covers 7 bases. V dropped 8 bases and J dropped 1; count of bases not matched to a gene: 4. The CDR3 loop spans 13 amino acids. CDR1 is MNHEY and CDR2 is SVGAGI in the germline V gene. The CDR3 protein is CASRTGSNTEAFF. CDR3 nucleotides: TGTGCCAGCCGGACAGGATCGAACACTGAAGCTTTCTTT.

The chain is built from TRBV15 and TRBJ2-1, with a tentative D call TRBD1 (6 bases). This CDR3 spans 17 amino acids. Trimming removed 2 bases from V and 6 bases from J, with 20 bases in between. Per the germline V gene, CDR1 is LNHNV and CDR2 is YYDKDF (reference sequence). CDR3 DNA: TGTGCCACCAGCAGACTCCCAGAATGGGGGCAAGGCAATGAGCAGTTCTTC. Translating gives CATSRLPEWGQGNEQFF.

The rearrangement links TRBV6-5 to TRBJ2-7; 8 bases are a match to TRBD1. This CDR3 has 15 residues. The junction had 12 bases not matched to a gene; V was cut back by 6 bases and J by 5 bases. Germline CDR1 is MNHEY and CDR2 is SVGAGI. The CDR3 DNA reads as TGTGCCAGCAGACCCCGGGGCAGGGGGCTCAACGAGCAGTACTTC. It codes for CASRPRGRGLNEQYF.

V and J are TRBV2 and TRBJ2-5, with 8 bases that match TRBD1. CDR3 size: 14 residues. The V gene end was trimmed by 5 bases and the J gene end by 5 bases; junction bases not matched to a gene: 7. Germline-derived CDR1 and CDR2 are SNHLY and FYNNEI. CDR3 loop: CASSPDRAGETQYF. The CDR3 DNA follows: TGTGCCAGCAGTCCGGACAGGGCTGGGGAGACCCAGTACTTC.

Here the CDR3 reads CASSAGPGGNQPQHF. The DNA for the CDR3 is TGTGCCAGCAGCGCGGGCCCCGGGGGCAATCAGCCCCAGCATTTT. This rearrangement joins TRBV5-4 to TRBJ1-5; D unclear. Trimming took 4 bases from V and 2 from J, leaving 13 bases between them. Germline V gene data show CDR1 as SGHNT and CDR2 as YYREEE (reference sequence). The length of the CDR3 is 15 residues.

The chain couples TRBV27 to TRBJ1-2; weak D call: TRBD1 (5 bases). The CDR3 contains 12 residues. The germline CDR1 and CDR2 sequences are MNHEY and SMNVEV (reference sequence). V shed 6 bases and J shed 7 bases, with 12 bases lying between them. CDR3 DNA sequence: TGTGCCAGCAGAACAGGCTTTGGTGGCTACACCTTC. Protein sequence: CASRTGFGGYTF.

The chain recombines TRBV9 with TRBJ2-6, with D perhaps matching TRBD1 (6 bases). The CDR3 has 16 amino acids. Trimming took off 4 bases at V and 0 bases at J, with 11 bases between the two ends. Per germline, CDR1 SGDLS and CDR2 YYNGEE. CDR3 region: CASSSDRSSGANVLTF. CDR3 in DNA: TGTGCCAGCAGCTCCGACAGGAGCTCTGGGGCCAACGTCCTGACTTTC.

This clone has a handful of counts. The rearrangement uses TRBV2 and TRBJ1-1; 7 nucleotides match TRBD1. The V segment lost 4 bases and the J segment 5 bases; nucleotides outside the gene matches: 7. The CDR3 covers 14 residues. Germline CDR1 reads SNHLY; CDR2 reads FYNNEI. Here the CDR3 reads CASSGDSLGTEAFF. The CDR3 coding sequence is TGTGCCAGCAGTGGGGACAGTTTGGGGACTGAAGCTTTCTTT.

V gene TRBV6-5 combines with J gene TRBJ1-2; TRBD1 might be the D (6 bases). The V gene lost 2 bases and the J gene lost 2 bases, with 12 bases spanning the gap. CDR3 length: 15 amino acids. The germline V gene has CDR1 MNHEY and CDR2 SVGAGI. The DNA for the CDR3 is TGTGCCAGCAGTTACCGGGGGGGCGGGAACTATGGCTACACCTTC. It translates to CASSYRGGGNYGYTF.

This clone was seen once. This sequence joins TRBV15 and TRBJ1-5; D remains unclear. The germline gives CDR1 LNHNV, CDR2 YYDKDF (reference sequence). CDR3 size: 13 residues. The V and J ends lost 1 base and 5 bases respectively, with 6 bases between them. In DNA form, the CDR3 reads TGTGCCACCAGCAGAGGGAGGGATCAGCCCCAGCATTTT. Protein sequence: CATSRGRDQPQHF.

The chain is built from TRBV11-3 and TRBJ1-1, with 7 bases matching TRBD1. CDR3 size: 13 residues. Germline assignment: CDR1 SGHNT and CDR2 YENEEA. V was clipped by 1 base and J by 14 bases; unmatched bases: 10. CDR3 DNA: TGTGCCAGCAGCTTAGGAGAGACAGGGAGGTCCTTCTTT. Its translation: CASSLGETGRSFF.

The genes are TRBV15 and TRBJ1-2; possibly TRBD1 for D (6 bases). CDR1 LNHNV and CDR2 YYDKDF come from the germline V gene (reference sequence). Trimming removed 4 bases from V and 2 bases from J, with 8 bases in between. The CDR3 covers 13 residues. The CDR3, as DNA: TGTGCCACCAGCAAGGACAGAAACTATGGCTACACCTTC. This encodes CATSKDRNYGYTF.

The chain has TRBV10-2 and TRBJ2-7, with 7 bases fitting TRBD1. Germline CDR1 is WSHSY and CDR2 is SAAADI. After removal of 8 bases from V and 3 bases from J, the junction contained 10 bases not matched to a gene. This CDR3 is 14 amino acids long. CDR3 DNA: TGCGCCAGCTCCCGAGGGGGCGTTATCTACGAGCAGTACTTC. It codes for CASSRGGVIYEQYF.

This chain uses TRBV24-1 with TRBJ2-1; D perhaps matches TRBD1 (6 bases). This CDR3 spans 11 amino acids. In germline, CDR1 is KGHDR, CDR2 SFDVKD. V lost 12 bases to trimming and J lost 4 bases, with 9 bases between them. The CDR3 DNA follows: TGTGCCGTACAGGGTTACAATGAGCAGTTCTTC. Its protein is CAVQGYNEQFF.

The chain carries TRBV30 and TRBJ2-7, with a possible D match to TRBD2 (7 bases). The CDR3 contains 14 residues. The germline V gene encodes CDR1 GTSNPN and CDR2 SVGIG (reference sequence). Trimming cost V 6 bases and J 6 bases, with 21 bases left between them. CDR3 coding DNA: TGTGCCTGCCCGTCCCGCAGGGGCGGGGGCGAGCAGTACTTC. Translation: CACPSRRGGGEQYF. Complete variable domain (other parts from reference TRBV30 and TRBJ2-7): SQTIHQWPATLVQPVGSPLSLECTVEGTSNPNLYWYRQAAGRGLQLLFYSVGIGQISSEVPQNLSASRPQDRQFILSSKKLLLSDSGFYLCACPSRRGGGEQYFGPGTRLTVT.

This clone came up once. The rearrangement links TRBV6-6 to TRBJ1-1; no clear D. The CDR3 extends over 13 amino acids. V was shortened by 7 bases and J by 0 bases, with 9 bases between the two germline ends. Germline lookup yields CDR1 MNHNY and CDR2 SVGAGI (reference sequence). As DNA, the CDR3 is TGTGCCAGCACAATTTCAATGAACACTGAAGCTTTCTTT. It yields the protein CASTISMNTEAFF.

J is TRBJ1-1 and V is TRBV6-5, with 10 nucleotides matching TRBD1. CDR3 length equals 11 residues. The germline V gene has CDR1 MNHEY and CDR2 SVGAGI. V gave up 6 bases and J gave up 14 bases; unmatched junction bases: 6. CDR3 nucleotides: TGTGCCAGCAGGAGACAGGGGGCCCTCTTCTTT. As protein: CASRRQGALFF.

CDR3 bases: TGTGCCAGCAGCGTCACAGGGTCCACCGGGGAGCTGTTTTTT. This translates into CASSVTGSTGELFF. This chain connects TRBV9 to TRBJ2-2, with D possibly being TRBD1 (6 bases). Trimming took off 2 bases at V and 4 bases at J, with 9 bases between the two ends. The CDR3 contains 14 residues. Germline loops: CDR1 SGDLS, CDR2 YYNGEE.

CDR3: CASSLTLGQGGYTF. DNA of the CDR3: TGTGCCAGCAGCTTAACCCTAGGACAGGGGGGCTACACCTTC. The chain has TRBV7-6 and TRBJ1-2; 9 bases map to TRBD1. The CDR3 sequence is 14 residues long. V lost 2 bases and J lost 8; bases outside the gene matches: 6. Germline CDR1 and CDR2: SGHVS and FNYEAQ.

This chain joins TRBV12-3 or TRBV12-4 and TRBJ1-1; 7 bases fit TRBD1. This CDR3 has 12 residues. Losses at the gene ends were 3 bases for V and 10 bases for J; bases not matched to a gene: 5. Here the CDR3 reads CASSLRAGGAFF. DNA for the CDR3: TGTGCCAGCAGTTTGAGGGCAGGGGGAGCTTTCTTT.

This clone appeared a single time. The chain couples TRBV4-2 to TRBJ1-1, with TRBD1 matching 8 bases. Germline lookup yields CDR1 LGHNA and CDR2 YNFKEQ. The length of the CDR3 is 15 residues. The junction had 8 bases not matched to a gene; V was cut back by 4 bases and J by 4 bases. The CDR3: CASSLRTGMGTEAFF. The CDR3 bases are TGTGCCAGCAGCCTACGGACAGGGATGGGCACTGAAGCTTTCTTT.

The V call is TRBV6-5, the J call TRBJ1-3, with D possibly being TRBD1 (6 bases). The CDR3 is 16 amino acids. The germline V gene encodes CDR1 MNHEY and CDR2 SVGAGI. Trimming shortened V by 2 bases and J by 1 base, and 12 bases separated the two germline ends. Here the CDR3 DNA reads TGTGCCAGCAGTTACCAGGGGCCTTCATCTGGAAACACCATATATTTT. The encoded protein is CASSYQGPSSGNTIYF.

The genes are TRBV5-1 and TRBJ2-5; TRBD1 aligns across 7 bases. CDR1 is SGHRS, CDR2 YFSETQ, per germline. The CDR3 length is 17 residues. V lost 5 bases to trimming and J lost 7 bases; unmatched junction nucleotides: 20. The CDR3 DNA sequence: TGCGCCAGCAGTCGGATAGGGGGCGCCGGGTTAGCTGGGACCCAGTACTTC. Encoded protein: CASSRIGGAGLAGTQYF.

The chain employs TRBV5-4 and TRBJ1-6, with D hard to call. CDR1 and CDR2 (germline): SGHNT, YYREEE (reference sequence). Trimming took 0 bases from V and 7 from J, leaving 11 bases between them. CDR3 length: 15 amino acids. This CDR3 is CASSLDLMGNSPLHF. CDR3 in DNA: TGTGCCAGCAGCTTGGACCTAATGGGCAATTCACCCCTCCACTTT.

The V call is TRBV21-1, the J call TRBJ2-7; the table's D call, TRBD1, was not checked against the DNA. TRBV21-1 is recorded as a pseudogene. This CDR3 is 16 amino acids long. The CDR3 loop is CASSKGGKDRAYEQYF. CDR3 nucleotides: TGTGCCAGCAGCAAAGGAGGGAAGGACAGGGCCTACGAGCAGTACTTC.

The chain combines TRBV7-8 with TRBJ1-6, with a possible D match to TRBD1 (5 bases). The V gene lost 2 bases and the J gene lost 7 bases, with 18 bases spanning the gap. From germline, CDR1 is SGHVS and CDR2 FQNEAQ. CDR3 size: 17 residues. The CDR3 DNA is TGTGCCAGCAGCTTACAGGAGTGGGGCGTCCCCAATTCACCCCTCCACTTT. Amino acids: CASSLQEWGVPNSPLHF.

In DNA, the CDR3 is TGTGCCAGCAGCCCACAGGGGAACACCGGGGAGCTGTTTTTT. Residues: CASSPQGNTGELFF. The chain joins TRBV7-6 to TRBJ2-2, with D perhaps matching TRBD1 (6 bases). This CDR3 is built from 14 residues. Deletions cut 5 bases from V and 1 base from J, with 8 bases between. Germline values: CDR1 SGHVS, CDR2 FNYEAQ.

CDR3 DNA: TGTGCCAGCTCACCGACGACAGGGGACACTGAAGCTTTCTTT. Protein: CASSPTTGDTEAFF. The chain is built from TRBV18 and TRBJ1-1, with TRBD1 identical over 8 bases. The ends lost 3 bases at V and 3 bases at J; junction bases unmatched: 3. This CDR3 has 14 amino acids. Germline V gene lookup returns CDR1 KGHSH and CDR2 LQKENI.